Below are 20 T cell receptor beta chains sequenced from a single sample in a study of technical replicates of blood from a few donors. Some clones are missing from TCRdb's copy, which holds only in-frame ones; the method was immunoSEQ multiplex PCR. The sample lists approximately 92,000 clones; about 96% were seen once. Specimen: T cells isolated from PBMCs. The receptor source for this set is a human donor in good health.

The chain employs TRBV6-5 and TRBJ2-1, with D unclear. The V gene lost 8 bases and the J gene lost 3 bases, with 11 bases spanning the gap. Germline CDR1 and CDR2: MNHEY and SVGAGI. This CDR3 comprises 13 residues. DNA of the CDR3: TGTGCCAGCCGACGGGTTATCTACAATGAGCAGTTCTTC. This encodes CASRRVIYNEQFF.

On this clone itself: Other DNA sequences from this sample encode an identical CDR3 as well. V is TRBV19 and J is TRBJ1-5; D remains ambiguous. With 7 bases removed from V and 3 bases from J, the gap between germline ends came to 10 bases. The CDR3 is 13 amino acids. Looked up from germline, CDR1 is LNHDA and CDR2 is SQIVND (reference sequence). CDR3 in amino acids: CASTRQVNQPQHF. CDR3 coding DNA: TGTGCCAGTACCCGACAAGTCAATCAGCCCCAGCATTTT.

This chain uses TRBV6-1 with TRBJ1-2, with a tentative D call TRBD1 (5 bases). Deletions cut 4 bases from V and 0 bases from J, with 9 bases between. This CDR3 comprises 14 residues. CDR1 MNHNS and CDR2 SASEGT come from the germline V gene. CDR3 in DNA: TGTGCCAGCAGTGGCGGGACTTCTAACTATGGCTACACCTTC. This translates into CASSGGTSNYGYTF.

The chain carries TRBV28 and TRBJ1-1; TRBD1 matches 8 bases. Trimming at V came to 1 base and at J to 8 bases, leaving 6 bases not matched to a gene. The CDR3 sequence is 14 residues long. Germline V gene sequence: CDR1 MDHEN, CDR2 SYDVKM. The CDR3 loop reads CASSLFARTGEAFF. DNA of the CDR3: TGTGCCAGCAGTTTATTTGCACGGACAGGGGAAGCTTTCTTT.

A single count supports this clone. The J gene is TRBJ2-3, the V gene TRBV5-1; TRBD1 aligns across 8 bases. The length of the CDR3 is 14 residues. V lost 4 bases and J lost 10; bases outside the gene matches: 11. The germline V gene encodes CDR1 SGHRS and CDR2 YFSETQ. The CDR3 DNA reads TGCGCCAGCAGCCAAGGGACAGGAGAGGAATCGCAGTATTTT. Translation gives CASSQGTGEESQYF.

The genes are TRBV18 and TRBJ1-5; 7 bases are shared with TRBD1. Germline CDR1 KGHSH, CDR2 LQKENI. This CDR3 is built from 16 residues. Trimming took 2 bases from V and 7 from J; bases not matched to a gene: 11. CDR3 nucleotide sequence: TGTGCCAGCTCACCATTACGAGAGGGGGCCGGGCAGCCCCAGCATTTT. Residues: CASSPLREGAGQPQHF.

This clone was seen just once. V gene TRBV7-9 combines with J gene TRBJ1-4, with a weak D call TRBD1 (5 bases). The V end lost 1 base, the J end lost 8 bases, and 11 bases lay between the germline ends. The CDR3 loop spans 14 amino acids. Germline-derived CDR1 and CDR2 are SEHNR and FQNEAQ (reference sequence). CDR3 sequence (DNA): TGTGCCAGCAGCTTAGGGCAGGGCCGAGAAAAACTGTTTTTT. This translates into CASSLGQGREKLFF. Full variable domain (outside the CDR3, taken from reference TRBV7-9 and TRBJ1-4): DTGVSQNPRHKITKRGQNVTFRCDPISEHNRLYWYRQTLGQGPEFLTYFQNEAQLEKSRLLSDRFSAERPKGSFSTLEIQRTEQGDSAMYLCASSLGQGREKLFFGSGTQLSVL.

This chain connects TRBV6-5 to TRBJ1-5; 10 positions match TRBD1. The V segment lost 4 bases and the J segment 3 bases; nucleotides outside the gene matches: 3. CDR3 length: 15 residues. Germline V gene lookup returns CDR1 MNHEY and CDR2 SVGAGI. CDR3 bases: TGTGCCAGCAGTTCCGGGACAGGGGACAATCAGCCCCAGCATTTT. The encoded protein is CASSSGTGDNQPQHF.

The V gene is TRBV6-6, the J gene TRBJ2-1; TRBD2 might be the D (6 bases). There are 15 residues in the CDR3. Between the trimmed V and J ends, which lost 6 bases and 2 bases, there was a span of 14 bases. Germline V gene sequence: CDR1 MNHNY, CDR2 SVGAGI (reference sequence). The CDR3 here is CASSRDSGTYNEQFF. The DNA for the CDR3 is TGTGCCAGCAGCCGGGACTCCGGAACCTACAATGAGCAGTTCTTC.

This chain connects TRBV11-3 to TRBJ2-5; D uncertain. In germline, CDR1 is SGHNT, CDR2 YENEEA. V lost 3 bases, J lost 5 bases, and 4 bases lay in between. The CDR3 has 11 residues. The CDR3 coding sequence is TGTGCCAGCAGCTTCAGGGAGACCCAGTACTTC. Its translation is CASSFRETQYF.

The V call is TRBV29-1, the J call TRBJ2-7, with TRBD2 matching over 9 bases. V lost 6 bases, J lost 3 bases, and 6 bases stayed unmatched. The germline CDR1 and CDR2 sequences are SQVTM and ANQGSEA. The CDR3 runs to 13 residues. The CDR3 DNA reads TGCAGCGTGGCGGGAGGGCCTGTCTACGAGCAGTACTTC. Encoded protein: CSVAGGPVYEQYF.

V usage is TRBV19 and J usage is TRBJ2-2; possible D gene TRBD1, 5 bases. Looked up from germline, CDR1 is LNHDA and CDR2 is SQIVND (reference sequence). CDR3 length equals 19 residues. The V end lost 5 bases, the J end lost 1 base, and 23 bases lay between the germline ends. The CDR3 DNA is TGTGCCAGTAGTGCTGTACCCCTTACGGACACCAAGAACACCGGGGAGCTGTTTTTT. This translates into CASSAVPLTDTKNTGELFF.

V is TRBV11-3 and J is TRBJ2-7; D is possibly TRBD1 (6 bases). The V gene's germline CDR1 is SGHNT and CDR2 YENEEA. CDR3 length: 13 residues. V gave up 5 bases and J gave up 4 bases, with 12 bases separating them. The CDR3 sequence is CASSLRTEYEQYF. The CDR3 DNA reads TGTGCCAGCAGCCTACGGACAGAGTACGAGCAGTACTTC.

The chain employs TRBV5-1 and TRBJ2-7, with a tentative D call TRBD2 (6 bases). CDR3 length equals 16 residues. Germline-derived CDR1 and CDR2 are SGHRS and YFSETQ. With 4 bases removed from V and 5 bases from J, the gap between germline ends came to 22 bases. CDR3 sequence reads: CASSPTFWTTSHEQYF. The CDR3 nucleotides are TGCGCCAGCAGCCCCACGTTCTGGACTACGAGTCACGAGCAGTACTTC.

The V and J genes are TRBV5-5 and TRBJ2-7; 7 positions agree with TRBD1. Trimming took 0 bases from V and 1 from J; bases not matched to a gene: 4. The CDR3 is made up of 15 amino acids. Looked up from germline, CDR1 is SGHKS and CDR2 is YYEKEE (reference sequence). The CDR3: CASSLGETGSYEQYF. The CDR3 DNA is TGTGCCAGCAGCTTGGGGGAGACAGGGTCCTACGAGCAGTACTTC.

The rearrangement links TRBV7-9 to TRBJ1-1, with TRBD1 matching over 7 bases. Germline CDR1 and CDR2: SEHNR and FQNEAQ (reference sequence). The CDR3 is 16 amino acids. V was pared by 4 bases and J by 2 bases, with 10 bases of the junction left unmatched. CDR3 amino acids: CASSSRDSKRNTEAFF. In DNA form, the CDR3 reads TGTGCCAGCAGCTCCCGGGACAGCAAAAGAAACACTGAAGCTTTCTTT. The full variable domain, in which reference TRBV7-9 and TRBJ1-1 provide the parts outside the CDR3, is DTGVSQNPRHKITKRGQNVTFRCDPISEHNRLYWYRQTLGQGPEFLTYFQNEAQLEKSRLLSDRFSAERPKGSFSTLEIQRTEQGDSAMYLCASSSRDSKRNTEAFFGQGTRLTVV.

As DNA, the CDR3 is TGTGCCAGCCTCCGAGGGGGCAGCAGAGACACCATATATTTT. Residues: CASLRGGSRDTIYF. The chain recombines TRBV11-2 with TRBJ1-3, with 7 bases matching TRBD1. V was pared by 8 bases and J by 8 bases, with 12 bases of the junction left unmatched. CDR1 is SGHAT, CDR2 FQNNGV, per germline. The CDR3 runs 14 residues.

The chain uses TRBV7-8 and TRBJ2-3; unclear D gene. CDR3 length: 15 residues. Germline V gene lookup returns CDR1 SGHVS and CDR2 FQNEAQ. Trimming took off 1 base at V and 3 bases at J, with 11 bases between the two ends. In DNA form, the CDR3 reads TGTGCCAGCAGCTTAGGCGGTGGGTGGACAGATACGCAGTATTTT. This sequence encodes CASSLGGGWTDTQYF.

This chain joins TRBV5-1 and TRBJ2-3; 10 positions agree with TRBD2. The trim removed 7 bases at V and 4 bases at J, leaving 6 bases unmatched. CDR1 and CDR2 from the germline V gene are SGHRS and YFSETQ. The CDR3 loop spans 14 amino acids. The CDR3 spells CASQSGGASDTQYF. The CDR3 bases are TGCGCCAGCCAAAGCGGGGGGGCGTCAGATACGCAGTATTTT. Variable domain in full (rest from reference TRBV5-1 and TRBJ2-3): KAGVTQTPRYLIKTRGQQVTLSCSPISGHRSVSWYQQTPGQGLQFLFEYFSETQRNKGNFPGRFSGRQFSNSRSEMNVSTLELGDSALYLCASQSGGASDTQYFGPGTRLTVL.

The rearrangement joins TRBV30 to TRBJ1-2; the match to TRBD1 covers 8 bases. CDR3 size: 15 residues. Losses at the gene ends were 0 bases for V and 7 bases for J; bases not matched to a gene: 10. The germline gives CDR1 GTSNPN, CDR2 SVGIG (reference sequence). This CDR3 is CAWSVQTYRGSGYTF. The CDR3 DNA reads TGTGCCTGGAGTGTACAGACGTACAGGGGGTCTGGCTACACCTTC.